The entry below describes one T cell receptor beta chain. Its antigen is as yet unknown. CDR1 is SGHNT and CDR2 is YYREEE in the germline V gene (reference sequence). V gave up 2 bases and J gave up 5 bases; unmatched junction bases: 5. The CDR3 runs 14 residues. This sample stems from a study of shared clonotypes between healthy human individuals. Study-wide points: The sharing of 5% to 5.5% of naive CD4 clonotypes was seen across several donors.

In the authors' workflow: Filtering differed since immunoSEQ provided only junctions, with no quality scores. The method was immunoSEQ multiplex PCR; TCRdb's version includes in-frame clones alone and lacks a portion of them. From that table come the V and J calls and clone size; the DNA was used to work out D and trimming. The sample lists roughly 1,500,000 clones; 98% were seen once. The study separated CD4+ cells into CD45RA+ naive and CD45RA-negative memory subsets. The clonotype originates from a man aged 30 to 45 in good health. Input material: naive CD4+ T cells sorted from blood. The subset is: CD45RA+ positively selected. J is TRBJ2-7 and V is TRBV5-4; TRBD1 matches 9 bases. CDR3 amino acids: CASSFGTGFDEQYF. CDR3 sequence (DNA): TGTGCCAGCAGCTTCGGGACAGGGTTCGACGAGCAGTACTTC.